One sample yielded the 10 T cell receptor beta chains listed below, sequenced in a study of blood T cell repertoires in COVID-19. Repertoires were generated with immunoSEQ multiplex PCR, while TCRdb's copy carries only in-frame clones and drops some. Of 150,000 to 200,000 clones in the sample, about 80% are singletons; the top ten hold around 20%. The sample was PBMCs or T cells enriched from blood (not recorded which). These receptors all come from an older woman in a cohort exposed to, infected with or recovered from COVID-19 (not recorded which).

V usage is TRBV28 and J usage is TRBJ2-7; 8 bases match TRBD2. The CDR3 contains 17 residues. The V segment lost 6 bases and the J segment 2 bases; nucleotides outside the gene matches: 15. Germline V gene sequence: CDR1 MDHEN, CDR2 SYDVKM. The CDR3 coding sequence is TGTGCCAGCAGGACACGGGGGGGCAGGGTAGGCGCCTACGAGCAGTACTTC. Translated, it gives CASRTRGGRVGAYEQYF.

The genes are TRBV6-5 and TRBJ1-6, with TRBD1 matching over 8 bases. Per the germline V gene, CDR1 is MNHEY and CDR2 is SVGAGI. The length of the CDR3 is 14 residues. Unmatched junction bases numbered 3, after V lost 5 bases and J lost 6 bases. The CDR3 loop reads CASSPGQVNSPLHF. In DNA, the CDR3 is TGTGCCAGCAGTCCGGGACAGGTTAATTCACCCCTCCACTTT.

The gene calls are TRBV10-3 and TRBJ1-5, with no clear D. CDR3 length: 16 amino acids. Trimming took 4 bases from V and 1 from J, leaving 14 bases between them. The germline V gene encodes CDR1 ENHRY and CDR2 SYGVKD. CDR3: CAISAQAGDSNQPQHF. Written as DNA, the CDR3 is TGTGCCATCAGTGCCCAGGCGGGAGACAGCAATCAGCCCCAGCATTTT.

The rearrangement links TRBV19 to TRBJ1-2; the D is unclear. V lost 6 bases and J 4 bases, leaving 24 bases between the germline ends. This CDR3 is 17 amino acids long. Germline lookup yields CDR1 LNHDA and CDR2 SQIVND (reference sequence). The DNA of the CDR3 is TGTGCCAGTAGCCAAAAAGGTGGTGTGGGCCCGACCTATGGCTACACCTTC. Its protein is CASSQKGGVGPTYGYTF.

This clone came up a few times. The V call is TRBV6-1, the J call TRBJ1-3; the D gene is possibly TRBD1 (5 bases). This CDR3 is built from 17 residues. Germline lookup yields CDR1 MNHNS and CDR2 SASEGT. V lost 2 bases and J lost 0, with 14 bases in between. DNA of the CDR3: TGTGCCAGCAGTGAACTTTCAGGGTCGGACTCTGGAAACACCATATATTTT. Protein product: CASSELSGSDSGNTIYF.

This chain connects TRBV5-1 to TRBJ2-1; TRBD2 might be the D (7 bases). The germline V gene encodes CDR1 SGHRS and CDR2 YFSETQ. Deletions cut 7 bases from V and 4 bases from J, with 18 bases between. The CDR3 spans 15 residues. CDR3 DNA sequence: TGCGCCAGCGTGCACGAGCGGGACATATACAATGAGCAGTTCTTC. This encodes CASVHERDIYNEQFF.

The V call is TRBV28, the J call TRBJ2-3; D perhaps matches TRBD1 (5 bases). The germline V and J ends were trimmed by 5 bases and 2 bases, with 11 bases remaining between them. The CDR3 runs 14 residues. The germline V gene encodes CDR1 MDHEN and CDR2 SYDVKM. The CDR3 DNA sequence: TGTGCCAGCAGTCCTACCAGGGTCACAGATACGCAGTATTTT. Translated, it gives CASSPTRVTDTQYF.

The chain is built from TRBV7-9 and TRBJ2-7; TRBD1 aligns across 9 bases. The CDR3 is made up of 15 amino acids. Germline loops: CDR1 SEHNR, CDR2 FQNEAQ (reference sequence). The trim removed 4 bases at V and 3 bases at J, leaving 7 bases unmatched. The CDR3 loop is CASSSGTGYRYEQYF. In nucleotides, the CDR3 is TGTGCCAGCAGCTCCGGGACAGGGTACCGCTACGAGCAGTACTTC.

CDR3 sequence (DNA): TGCGCCAGCAGCCAAGGGTCAGGGGGCGAGTGGAGAAACACCATATATTTT. Translated, it gives CASSQGSGGEWRNTIYF. The rearrangement links TRBV4-1 to TRBJ1-3; 8 bases align to TRBD1. Germline trimming cut 1 base from V and 5 bases from J; bases unmatched to any gene: 10. Germline-derived CDR1 and CDR2 are MGHRA and YSYEKL. This CDR3 comprises 17 residues.

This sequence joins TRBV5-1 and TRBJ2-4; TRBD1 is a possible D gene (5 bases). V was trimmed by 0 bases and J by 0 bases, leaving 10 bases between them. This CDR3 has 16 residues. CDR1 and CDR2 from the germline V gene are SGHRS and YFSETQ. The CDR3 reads CASSLEAGLAKNIQYF. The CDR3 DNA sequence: TGCGCCAGCAGCTTGGAGGCAGGGCTAGCCAAAAACATTCAGTACTTC.